The clone carrying this TCR beta chain showed up just a few times. What it binds is unknown. CDR3 size: 14 residues. With 5 bases removed from V and 3 bases from J, the gap between germline ends came to 14 bases. Germline V gene sequence: CDR1 ENHRY, CDR2 SYGVKD. This entry is derived from a study of T-cell reconstitution after alpha-beta-depleted transplantation in children. General study points: Surviving recipient T cells and intrathymic progenitors accounted for some patients' high TCRbeta diversity at day 60. There were reportedly several hundred expanded graft clones from which alpha-beta T cells came about two months after transplant. Most T-cell counts and diversity one year after the transplant came from T cells that were newly produced.

Preparing the TCRbeta library involved the use of unique molecular identifiers. TCRdb reprocessed the PCR reads with MiXCR, giving one entry per CDR3 protein. The sample has approximately 210,000 distinct CDR3 sequences, roughly 18% seen once. Material: PBMCs, mostly from graft donor cells, obtained 360 days after TCRalphabeta/CD19-depleted stem cell transplant. The clonotype originates from a male patient between 2 and 15 years old who had a stem cell transplant for acute lymphoblastic leukemia, so the T cells may come from the graft donor. V usage is TRBV10-3 and J usage is TRBJ2-7; D may match TRBD1 or TRBD2 (5 bases each). CDR3 sequence reads: CAISSGTEFYEQYF. The DNA for the CDR3 is TGTGCCATCAGTTCCGGGACGGAGTTCTACGAGCAGTACTTC.